What follows describes a single TCR beta chain. Its antigen has not been determined. No much larger clone is present one base from it, and per-base qualities are unavailable. This sample is part of a study of cytomegalovirus exposure and HLA in healthy donors (dated by TCRdb to the late 2010s). About the investigation overall: According to a later analysis, one platform produced both the roughly 110 validation repertoires and the roughly 650 repertoires of the first cohort. The study was designed to test whether signatures of past pathogen exposure could be identified by cataloging public T cell receptors. A separate validation cohort of approximately 120 different subjects was used in addition to the roughly 700-subject first cohort. To predict cytomegalovirus infection status, the study combined high-throughput TCR immunosequencing, statistical association of individual TCRs with disease status, and machine learning.

Study-wide findings and limitations: The classifier was reported to diagnose cytomegalovirus status with high specificity and sensitivity in both the original cohort and the validation cohort. The authors suggested that the approach could potentially be generalized to other disease states and immunological phenotypes. A few of the identified cytomegalovirus-associated TCR beta chains were confirmed in vitro to be specific for cytomegalovirus antigens. A total of 164 TCR beta chains were listed by the study as associated with cytomegalovirus. Subsequent analysis determined that TCRs grouped into clusters in the first cohort also showed a tendency toward co-occurrence across the 90 to 150 validation repertoires, and about 93% of cluster scores exceeded 0. A later analysis had no HLA typing for the validation cohort, so co-occurrence there was scored across all 130 or so repertoires. While some public TCRs were present in many individuals, most TCR sequences turned up only very rarely across donors.

Libraries came from the immunoSEQ multiplex PCR assay. Per the original workflow: To diagnose cytomegalovirus status from the catalog of TCR beta chain sequences, a statistical classification framework was built. The table was pulled from immuneACCESS by TCRdb, which kept in-frame rearrangements only. Such tables lose some clones; where checked, under half of the loss comes from unresolved V genes, and the rest has no known cause. V and J calls and clone size come straight from that table; D and trimming were deduced from the DNA. Present in this sample are 100,000 to 150,000 clones, roughly 89% of which were seen just once. The ten largest clones represent 2% of the sample. Donors formed part of the validation cohort, which comprised 120 subjects and was distinct from the first cohort of 666 subjects. Sequenced material: PBMCs. The sequence was obtained from a young woman in good health and CMV-seronegative.

At the DNA level, the sequence is TGTGCCAGCAGTGTAGGACAGGGAGTTACTGAAGCTTTCTTT. Translated, it gives CASSVGQGVTEAFF. The sequence links TRBV25-1 to TRBJ1-1, and TRBD1 matches 8 of the central bases. The CDR3 holds 14 amino acids from the cysteine to the phenylalanine. The sequence is cut down to CDR3 DNA, 42 bases in frame from base 1. Reading the germline V gene gives CDR1 MGHDK and CDR2 SYGVNS. Clipping removes 4 bases from V and 5 bases from J, with 6 as the unmatched junction base count. With all but the CDR3 taken from the reference TRBV25-1 and TRBJ1-1 genes, the full variable domain is: EADIYQTPRYLVIGTGKKITLECSQTMGHDKMYWYQQDPGMELHLIHYSYGVNSTEKGDLSSESTVSRIRTEHFPLTLESARPSHTSQYLCASSVGQGVTEAFFGQGTRLTVV.